Each of the 21 T cell receptor beta chains below was sequenced from the same sample in a study of control samples from healthy donors and cancer patients. TCRdb's table, derived via immunoSEQ multiplex PCR, lists solely in-frame clones and lacks some. This table has roughly 100,000 clones, around 88% appearing once. The sequenced sample consisted of blood. The receptors shown here come from a man aged 30 to 45 in good health.

The genes are TRBV4-2 and TRBJ2-5; 11 bases are shared with TRBD2. Germline V lookup: CDR1 LGHNA, CDR2 YNFKEQ. The CDR3 is made up of 15 amino acids. The V segment lost 0 bases and the J segment 5 bases; nucleotides outside the gene matches: 2. Here the CDR3 DNA reads TGTGCCAGCAGCCAAGATAGCGGGAGGGCCGAGACCCAGTACTTC. Encoded protein: CASSQDSGRAETQYF.

The CDR3 protein is CASSFRGREGQYF. DNA for the CDR3: TGTGCCAGCAGTTTCAGAGGACGCGAGGGGCAGTACTTC. The rearrangement links TRBV27 to TRBJ2-7; D possibly corresponds to TRBD2 (5 bases). There are 13 residues in the CDR3. Trimming cost V 3 bases and J 9 bases, with 15 bases left between them. The germline gives CDR1 MNHEY, CDR2 SMNVEV (reference sequence).

V usage is TRBV4-3 and J usage is TRBJ2-6; 8 bases match TRBD2. This CDR3 contains 16 residues. Unmatched junction bases numbered 3, after V lost 3 bases and J lost 2 bases. In germline, CDR1 is LGHNA, CDR2 YSLEER. The CDR3 sequence is CASSQRGGPGANVLTF. DNA for the CDR3: TGCGCCAGCAGCCAGCGCGGGGGGCCTGGGGCCAACGTCCTGACTTTC.

The genes are TRBV28 and TRBJ1-1; the match to TRBD1 covers 9 bases. Germline V gene sequence: CDR1 MDHEN, CDR2 SYDVKM. The CDR3 spans 16 residues. Trimming cost V 6 bases and J 5 bases; bases outside gene matches: 13. Here the CDR3 reads CASRIQGANWRTEAFF. CDR3 coding DNA: TGTGCCAGCAGGATACAGGGGGCAAATTGGCGGACTGAAGCTTTCTTT.

The rearrangement links TRBV28 to TRBJ2-7; 10 nucleotides line up with TRBD1. Germline V lookup: CDR1 MDHEN, CDR2 SYDVKM. Germline trimming cut 11 bases from V and 5 bases from J; bases unmatched to any gene: 12. The CDR3 is 14 residues long. The CDR3 is CAARSGTGADEQYF. In DNA, the CDR3 is TGTGCCGCCCGATCCGGGACAGGGGCGGACGAGCAGTACTTC.

This clone was seen once. The chain recombines TRBV27 with TRBJ1-6; D gene uncertain. Trimming stripped 6 bases from V and 7 bases from J, with 7 bases between. The germline V gene encodes CDR1 MNHEY and CDR2 SMNVEV (reference sequence). This CDR3 is 12 amino acids long. The CDR3 DNA is TGTGCCAGCAGACCTCTAAATTCACCCCTCCACTTT. Translated: CASRPLNSPLHF.

The chain has TRBV5-1 and TRBJ2-1; 11 bases match TRBD2. V lost 6 bases and J lost 4; bases outside the gene matches: 3. The CDR3 runs to 14 residues. Per the germline V gene, CDR1 is SGHRS and CDR2 is YFSETQ. This chain's CDR3 is CASTGTSGYNEQFF. For the CDR3, the DNA is TGCGCCAGCACCGGGACTAGCGGTTACAATGAGCAGTTCTTC.

This chain connects TRBV29-1 to TRBJ1-2; 7 nucleotides line up with TRBD1. Per germline, CDR1 SQVTM and CDR2 ANQGSEA. The length of the CDR3 is 15 residues. The V gene end was trimmed by 6 bases and the J gene end by 2 bases; junction bases not matched to a gene: 12. The CDR3 region has the DNA TGCAGCGTCGGTGGAATACAGACAGGGAACTATGGCTACACCTTC. It encodes CSVGGIQTGNYGYTF.

This chain connects TRBV27 to TRBJ2-1, with D possibly being TRBD2 (5 bases). The germline CDR1 and CDR2 sequences are MNHEY and SMNVEV (reference sequence). The germline V and J ends were trimmed by 4 bases and 0 bases, with 16 bases remaining between them. This CDR3 region has 17 residues. In DNA, the CDR3 is TGTGCCAGCAGTTCAAAGATAGCGTTGAGCTCCTACAATGAGCAGTTCTTC. Encoded protein: CASSSKIALSSYNEQFF.

The chain carries TRBV5-6 and TRBJ2-4, with D unresolved. Between the trimmed V and J ends, which lost 4 bases and 4 bases, there was a span of 21 bases. The CDR3 is 17 amino acids. Germline lookup yields CDR1 SGHDT and CDR2 YYEEEE. CDR3 sequence: CASSATLSYWEKNIQYF. DNA of the CDR3: TGTGCCAGCAGCGCGACCCTTTCGTATTGGGAAAAAAACATTCAGTACTTC.

The J gene is TRBJ2-7, the V gene TRBV5-6; tentatively, D is TRBD1 (5 bases). Germline lookup yields CDR1 SGHDT and CDR2 YYEEEE. The V and J ends lost 6 bases and 4 bases respectively, with 17 bases between them. This CDR3 has 14 amino acids. CDR3 sequence reads: CASTPRWGSYEQYF. The DNA for the CDR3 is TGTGCCAGCACTCCCCGGTGGGGCTCGTACGAGCAGTACTTC.

This clone appeared a few times. The chain recombines TRBV6-5 with TRBJ1-1; tentative D call: TRBD1 (5 bases). The CDR3 totals 12 residues. V was cut by 4 bases and J by 11 bases, with 14 bases left in between. Per germline, CDR1 MNHEY and CDR2 SVGAGI. CDR3 loop: CASSSRGRGAFF. CDR3 DNA sequence: TGTGCCAGCAGTTCGAGGGGCCGGGGTGCTTTCTTT.

The chain carries TRBV18 and TRBJ1-3; D unresolved. The V end lost 2 bases, the J end lost 0 bases, and 11 bases lay between the germline ends. The length of the CDR3 is 16 residues. Germline V gene data show CDR1 as KGHSH and CDR2 as LQKENI. CDR3 sequence (DNA): TGTGCCAGCTCACCAACATCGGTCCCCTCTGGAAACACCATATATTTT. Residues: CASSPTSVPSGNTIYF. Supplemented by reference TRBV18 and TRBJ1-3, the full variable domain reads NAGVMQNPRHLVRRRGQEARLRCSPMKGHSHVYWYRQLPEEGLKFMVYLQKENIIDESGMPKERFSAEFPKEGPSILRIQQVVRGDSAAYFCASSPTSVPSGNTIYFGEGSWLTVV.

V and J are TRBV21-1 and TRBJ1-1. TRBV21-1 constitutes a pseudogene. This CDR3 is 14 amino acids long. CDR3 bases: TGTGCCAGCAGCAAAGGGGGACCCCGCACTGAAGCTTTCTTT. Amino acids: CASSKGGPRTEAFF.

The chain employs TRBV19 and TRBJ2-1; D ambiguous. The germline gives CDR1 LNHDA, CDR2 SQIVND (reference sequence). This CDR3 contains 15 residues. V dropped 2 bases and J dropped 6 bases, with 14 bases sitting between them. CDR3 region: CASSILLTSSNEQFF. The CDR3 DNA is TGTGCCAGTAGTATATTACTTACATCTTCCAATGAGCAGTTCTTC.

The chain uses TRBV4-1 and TRBJ2-6, with 9 bases aligning to TRBD2. The germline V gene has CDR1 MGHRA and CDR2 YSYEKL. The CDR3 loop spans 17 amino acids. V trimming: 2 bases; J trimming: 3 bases; junction bases outside the gene matches: 5. The CDR3 DNA is TGCGCCAGCAGCCAACAAAGCGGGGGGCTTGGGGCCAACGTCCTGACTTTC. Amino acids: CASSQQSGGLGANVLTF.

J is TRBJ2-5 and V is TRBV7-9; no firm D call. The length of the CDR3 is 14 residues. Germline-derived CDR1 and CDR2 are SEHNR and FQNEAQ (reference sequence). V was shortened by 3 bases and J by 5 bases, with 13 bases between the two germline ends. Here the CDR3 reads CASSLLDIRETQYF. The CDR3 bases are TGTGCCAGCAGCTTGTTAGACATCCGGGAGACCCAGTACTTC.

CDR3 DNA sequence: TGTGCCACCGACTCCCACCCCAGGGGGCCCAATGAGCAGTTCTTC. Amino acids: CATDSHPRGPNEQFF. J is TRBJ2-1 and V is TRBV7-9; 8 positions agree with TRBD1. Losses at the gene ends were 10 bases for V and 6 bases for J; bases not matched to a gene: 14. There are 15 residues in the CDR3. The germline gives CDR1 SEHNR, CDR2 FQNEAQ (reference sequence). Looking up the rest from reference TRBV7-9 and TRBJ2-1 gives the full variable domain: DTGVSQNPRHKITKRGQNVTFRCDPISEHNRLYWYRQTLGQGPEFLTYFQNEAQLEKSRLLSDRFSAERPKGSFSTLEIQRTEQGDSAMYLCATDSHPRGPNEQFFGPGTRLTVL.

This rearrangement joins TRBV15 to TRBJ1-4; 8 nucleotides agree with TRBD1. CDR3 length equals 14 residues. Looked up from germline, CDR1 is LNHNV and CDR2 is YYDKDF (reference sequence). Unmatched junction bases numbered 7, after V lost 3 bases and J lost 10 bases. The CDR3: CATSRDRERGKLFF. The CDR3 DNA is TGTGCCACCAGCAGGGACAGGGAAAGGGGAAAACTGTTTTTT.

In this sample, this clone turned up a few times. The J gene is TRBJ2-1, the V gene TRBV6-6; D not resolved. The CDR3 runs 12 residues. The germline CDR1 and CDR2 sequences are MNHNY and SVGAGI (reference sequence). Between the trimmed V and J ends, which lost 0 bases and 9 bases, there was a span of 6 bases. CDR3 sequence (DNA): TGTGCCAGCAGTTACTCCCTAGGTGAGCAGTTCTTC. Protein product: CASSYSLGEQFF.

The chain combines TRBV7-6 with TRBJ2-3; D uncertain. The V end lost 7 bases, the J end lost 0 bases, and 11 bases lay between the germline ends. The CDR3 sequence is 14 residues long. From germline, CDR1 is SGHVS and CDR2 FNYEAQ. The CDR3 DNA reads TGTGCCAGCACCGCAGCCCCTAGCACAGATACGCAGTATTTT. This encodes CASTAAPSTDTQYF.